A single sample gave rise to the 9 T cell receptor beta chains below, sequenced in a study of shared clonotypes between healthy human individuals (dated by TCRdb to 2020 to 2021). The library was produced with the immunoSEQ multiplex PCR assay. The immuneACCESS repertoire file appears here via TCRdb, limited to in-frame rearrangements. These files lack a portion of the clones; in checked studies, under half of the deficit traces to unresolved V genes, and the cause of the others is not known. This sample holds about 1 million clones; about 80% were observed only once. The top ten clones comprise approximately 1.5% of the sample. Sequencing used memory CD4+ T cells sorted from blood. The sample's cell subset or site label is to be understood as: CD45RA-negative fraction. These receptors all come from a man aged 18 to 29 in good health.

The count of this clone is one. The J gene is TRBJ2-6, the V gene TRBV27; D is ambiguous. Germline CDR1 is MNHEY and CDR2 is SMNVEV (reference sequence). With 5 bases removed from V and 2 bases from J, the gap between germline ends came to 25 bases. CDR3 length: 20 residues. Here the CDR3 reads CASSPIPPWQIGAGANVLTF. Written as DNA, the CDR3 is TGTGCCAGCAGTCCCATCCCGCCGTGGCAGATCGGCGCTGGGGCCAACGTCCTGACTTTC.

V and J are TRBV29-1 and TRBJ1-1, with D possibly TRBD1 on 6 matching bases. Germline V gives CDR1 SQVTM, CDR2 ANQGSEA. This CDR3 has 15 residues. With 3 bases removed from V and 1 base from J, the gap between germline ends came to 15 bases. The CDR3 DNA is TGCAGCGTTGAGTTACTACAGGGTCAGAACACTGAAGCTTTCTTT. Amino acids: CSVELLQGQNTEAFF.

CDR3 nucleotides: TGTGCCAGCAGCCGACGGACAGGATACATTTCAACTAATGAAAAACTGTTTTTT. This codes for CASSRRTGYISTNEKLFF. V gene TRBV5-6 combines with J gene TRBJ1-4, with 7 bases matching TRBD1. The CDR3 is 18 amino acids. Germline CDR1 and CDR2: SGHDT and YYEEEE. The V gene end was trimmed by 4 bases and the J gene end by 0 bases; junction bases not matched to a gene: 12.

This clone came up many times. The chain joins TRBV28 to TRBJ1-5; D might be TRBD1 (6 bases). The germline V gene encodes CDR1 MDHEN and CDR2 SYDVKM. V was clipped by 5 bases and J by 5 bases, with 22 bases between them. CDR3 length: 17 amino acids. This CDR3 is CASSLPRQVLFDQPQHF. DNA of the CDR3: TGTGCCAGCAGTCTCCCCCGACAGGTCCTCTTTGATCAGCCCCAGCATTTT.

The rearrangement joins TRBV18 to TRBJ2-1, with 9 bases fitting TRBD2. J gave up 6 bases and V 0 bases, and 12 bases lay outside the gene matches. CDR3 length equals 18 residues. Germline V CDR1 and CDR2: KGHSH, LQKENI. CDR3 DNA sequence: TGTGCCAGCTCACCACCTTTAGGAGTAGCGGGAGTACTCAATGAGCAGTTCTTC. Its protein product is CASSPPLGVAGVLNEQFF.

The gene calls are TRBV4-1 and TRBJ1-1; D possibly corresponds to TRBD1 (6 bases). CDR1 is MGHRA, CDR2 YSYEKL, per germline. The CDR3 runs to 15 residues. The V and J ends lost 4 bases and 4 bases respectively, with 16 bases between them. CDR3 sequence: CASSLNDRISTEAFF. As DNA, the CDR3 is TGCGCCAGCAGCCTGAATGACAGGATCTCCACTGAAGCTTTCTTT.

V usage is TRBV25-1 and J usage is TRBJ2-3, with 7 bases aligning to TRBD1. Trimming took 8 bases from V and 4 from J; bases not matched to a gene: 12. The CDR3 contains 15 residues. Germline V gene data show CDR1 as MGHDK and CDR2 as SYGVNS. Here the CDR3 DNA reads TGTGCCAGCCAAGGAAACAGGGGATCCTCAGATACGCAGTATTTT. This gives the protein CASQGNRGSSDTQYF.

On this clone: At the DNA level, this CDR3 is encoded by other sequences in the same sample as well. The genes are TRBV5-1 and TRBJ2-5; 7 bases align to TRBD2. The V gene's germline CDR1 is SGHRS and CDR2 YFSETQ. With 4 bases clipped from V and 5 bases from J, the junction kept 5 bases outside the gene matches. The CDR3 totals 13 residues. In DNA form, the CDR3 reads TGCGCCAGCAGCCTCGGGGGGTGGGAGACCCAGTACTTC. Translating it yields CASSLGGWETQYF.

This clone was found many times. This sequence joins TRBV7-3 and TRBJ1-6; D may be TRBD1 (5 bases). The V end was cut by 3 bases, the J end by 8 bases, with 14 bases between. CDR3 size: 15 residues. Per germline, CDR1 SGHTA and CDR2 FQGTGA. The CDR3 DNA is TGTGCCAGCAGCTTGGATGGGGCAAAGGATTCACCCCTCCACTTT. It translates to CASSLDGAKDSPLHF.